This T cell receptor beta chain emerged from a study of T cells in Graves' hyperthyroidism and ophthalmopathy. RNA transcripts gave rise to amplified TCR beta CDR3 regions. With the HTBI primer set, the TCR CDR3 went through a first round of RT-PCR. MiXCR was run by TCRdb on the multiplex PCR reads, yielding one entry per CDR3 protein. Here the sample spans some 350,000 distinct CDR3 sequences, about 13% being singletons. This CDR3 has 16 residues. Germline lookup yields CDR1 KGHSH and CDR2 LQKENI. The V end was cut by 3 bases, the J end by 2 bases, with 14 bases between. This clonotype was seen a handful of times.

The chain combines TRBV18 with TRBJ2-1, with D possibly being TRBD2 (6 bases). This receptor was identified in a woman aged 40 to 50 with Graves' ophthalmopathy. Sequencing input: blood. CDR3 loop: CASSPMTAGTYNEQFF. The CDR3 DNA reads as TGTGCCAGCTCACCCATGACAGCGGGCACCTACAATGAGCAGTTCTTC.